The 22 T cell receptor beta chains below come from one sample, sequenced in a study of shared clonotypes between healthy human individuals. Libraries were prepared by immunoSEQ multiplex PCR; TCRdb keeps only in-frame clonotypes and omits some of them. This table has nearly 1 million clones, 76% appearing once. Material: memory CD4+ T cells sorted from blood. Subset of the sample: CD45RA-negative fraction. These TCRs come from a man between 18 and 29 years old in good health.

The chain joins TRBV2 to TRBJ2-5; D not resolved. Trimming cost V 4 bases and J 3 bases, with 9 bases left between them. This CDR3 comprises 13 residues. CDR1 and CDR2 from the germline V gene are SNHLY and FYNNEI. The CDR3 coding sequence is TGTGCCAGCAGTGTCGAGCAGAAAGAGACCCAGTACTTC. Translating it yields CASSVEQKETQYF.

V usage is TRBV7-2 and J usage is TRBJ1-1; D gene uncertain. The germline V gene encodes CDR1 SGHTA and CDR2 FQGNSA. V lost 2 bases and J 6 bases, leaving 22 bases between the germline ends. The CDR3 length is 17 residues. The CDR3 spells CASSLYLQASERAEAFF. The DNA of the CDR3 is TGTGCCAGCAGCTTATATCTCCAGGCCTCTGAGCGCGCTGAAGCTTTCTTT.

This chain links TRBV9 with TRBJ2-2, with unresolved D. The germline V gene has CDR1 SGDLS and CDR2 YYNGEE. CDR3 size: 15 residues. V gave up 4 bases and J gave up 4 bases, with 14 bases separating them. CDR3 nucleotide sequence: TGTGCCAGCAGCCCCCGTTGGGCACTCACCGGGGAGCTGTTTTTT. Residues: CASSPRWALTGELFF. The full variable domain, rest sourced from reference TRBV9 and TRBJ2-2, is DSGVTQTPKHLITATGQRVTLRCSPRSGDLSVYWYQQSLDQGLQFLIQYYNGEERAKGNILERFSAQQFPDLHSELNLSSLELGDSALYFCASSPRWALTGELFFGEGSRLTVL.

The V gene is TRBV9, the J gene TRBJ1-1, with 7 bases matching TRBD1. After removal of 0 bases from V and 6 bases from J, the junction contained 5 bases not matched to a gene. CDR3 size: 14 residues. CDR1 is SGDLS, CDR2 YYNGEE, per germline. The DNA of the CDR3 is TGTGCCAGCAGCGTAGAGAGTACAGGGGCTGAAGCTTTCTTT. This sequence encodes CASSVESTGAEAFF.

The chain joins TRBV6-1 to TRBJ2-5; the D gene is possibly TRBD2 (5 bases). The CDR3 spans 18 residues. CDR1 is MNHNS and CDR2 is SASEGT in the germline V gene. V lost 0 bases and J 0 bases, leaving 17 bases between the germline ends. CDR3 residues: CASSEASFLERNQETQYF. In nucleotides, the CDR3 is TGTGCCAGCAGTGAAGCGAGTTTTCTGGAGCGGAACCAAGAGACCCAGTACTTC.

J is TRBJ2-1 and V is TRBV12-2. TRBV12-2 is shown as a pseudogene. CDR3 length: 15 residues. The CDR3 here is CASRLRIGAYNEQFF. DNA of the CDR3: TGTGCAAGTCGCTTAAGGATCGGCGCTTACAATGAGCAGTTCTTC.

V gene TRBV28 combines with J gene TRBJ1-1; 10 bases align to TRBD1. The V gene's germline CDR1 is MDHEN and CDR2 SYDVKM. The CDR3 is made up of 13 amino acids. Losses at the gene ends were 4 bases for V and 9 bases for J; bases not matched to a gene: 5. The CDR3 sequence: CASSSGQGGKAFF. The CDR3, as DNA: TGTGCCAGCAGTTCCGGACAGGGGGGTAAAGCTTTCTTT.

The chain has TRBV6-1 and TRBJ2-3; D is possibly TRBD1 or TRBD2 (6 bases each). The CDR3 is 15 amino acids. Trimming left V 5 bases short and J 0 bases short, with 12 bases between. The germline gives CDR1 MNHNS, CDR2 SASEGT. The CDR3 here is CASSSGGSSTDTQYF. In DNA, the CDR3 is TGTGCCAGCAGTTCCGGGGGCTCTAGCACAGATACGCAGTATTTT.

This sequence joins TRBV13 and TRBJ2-5; TRBD2 aligns across 7 bases. Germline V gives CDR1 PRHDT, CDR2 FYEKMQ (reference sequence). The CDR3 covers 15 residues. The V segment lost 5 bases and the J segment 2 bases; nucleotides outside the gene matches: 8. In DNA, the CDR3 is TGTGCCAGCAGCATAGCCCCGGGACTACAAGAGACCCAGTACTTC. It is translated as CASSIAPGLQETQYF.

The chain combines TRBV6-5 with TRBJ1-4; a possible D gene is TRBD1 (6 bases). The CDR3 loop spans 13 amino acids. V was cut by 6 bases and J by 8 bases, with 13 bases left in between. In germline, CDR1 is MNHEY, CDR2 SVGAGI. CDR3 sequence: CASSGGGPEKLFF. CDR3 nucleotide sequence: TGTGCCAGCAGCGGGGGCGGCCCCGAAAAACTGTTTTTT.

V and J are TRBV10-3 and TRBJ1-2; D unresolved. Trimming removed 2 bases from V and 8 bases from J, with 15 bases in between. The CDR3 has 14 residues. From germline, CDR1 is ENHRY and CDR2 SYGVKD. CDR3 residues: CAISEQQSGGGYTF. As DNA, the CDR3 is TGTGCCATCAGTGAGCAACAATCAGGAGGCGGCTACACCTTC.

The CDR3 DNA reads as TGCGCCAGCAGCTACGGAATAGCGGGTGCCGGGGAGCTGTTTTTT. Protein: CASSYGIAGAGELFF. V is TRBV5-1 and J is TRBJ2-2; 7 bases align to TRBD2. After removal of 3 bases from V and 6 bases from J, the junction contained 8 bases not matched to a gene. From germline, CDR1 is SGHRS and CDR2 YFSETQ. CDR3 length equals 15 residues.

The chain employs TRBV5-1 and TRBJ2-7; a possible D gene is TRBD1 (5 bases). The CDR3 totals 13 residues. The V end was cut by 0 bases, the J end by 6 bases, with 10 bases between. The germline CDR1 and CDR2 sequences are SGHRS and YFSETQ. The CDR3 here is CASSLESGSEQYF. CDR3 nucleotide sequence: TGCGCCAGCAGCTTGGAGTCAGGGTCCGAGCAGTACTTC.

V is TRBV19 and J is TRBJ1-1; D ambiguous. Germline V lookup: CDR1 LNHDA, CDR2 SQIVND (reference sequence). V shed 3 bases and J shed 4 bases, with 12 bases lying between them. The CDR3 contains 14 residues. This CDR3 reads CASSILLGGTEAFF. CDR3 DNA: TGTGCCAGTAGTATCCTCTTAGGAGGCACTGAAGCTTTCTTT.

This chain links TRBV5-1 with TRBJ2-7; 11 nucleotides agree with TRBD2. The germline V gene has CDR1 SGHRS and CDR2 YFSETQ. Losses at the gene ends were 0 bases for V and 2 bases for J; bases not matched to a gene: 7. CDR3 length: 17 residues. CDR3 protein: CASSLAVLAGDAYEQYF. The CDR3 DNA reads TGCGCCAGCAGCTTGGCCGTACTAGCGGGAGATGCCTACGAGCAGTACTTC.

CDR3 residues: CASSRDNYSGANVLTF. Written as DNA, the CDR3 is TGTGCCAGCTCAAGGGACAACTACTCTGGGGCCAACGTCCTGACTTTC. J is TRBJ2-6 and V is TRBV18; tentative D call: TRBD1 (6 bases). Trimming removed 5 bases from V and 0 bases from J, with 11 bases in between. CDR1 KGHSH and CDR2 LQKENI come from the germline V gene. The CDR3 consists of 16 residues.

This chain connects TRBV7-2 to TRBJ2-3; a possible D gene is TRBD2 (5 bases). V dropped 5 bases and J dropped 5 bases, with 11 bases sitting between them. CDR1 and CDR2 from the germline V gene are SGHTA and FQGNSA. The CDR3 is made up of 13 amino acids. CDR3 amino acids: CASSVELVDTQYF. CDR3 DNA: TGTGCCAGCAGCGTCGAACTAGTAGATACGCAGTATTTT.

Concerning this clone: Other DNA sequences of this sample code for an identical CDR3. CDR3 residues: CASSPPSGSSNEQFF. CDR3 in DNA: TGTGCCAGCAGCCCGCCTAGCGGGAGTAGCAATGAGCAGTTCTTC. This chain links TRBV7-2 with TRBJ2-1; 10 positions agree with TRBD2. Germline CDR1 and CDR2: SGHTA and FQGNSA. CDR3 size: 15 residues. Germline trimming cut 5 bases from V and 6 bases from J; bases unmatched to any gene: 7.

This chain links TRBV30 with TRBJ2-7, with 8 bases matching TRBD2. This CDR3 spans 15 amino acids. CDR1 and CDR2 (germline): GTSNPN, SVGIG (reference sequence). Germline trimming cut 1 base from V and 0 bases from J; bases unmatched to any gene: 5. CDR3 nucleotide sequence: TGTGCCTGGAGTGGAATAGCGGGAAGCTCCTACGAGCAGTACTTC. Protein sequence: CAWSGIAGSSYEQYF.

A remark on this clone: A read error is the likely source, as a far larger clone sits one nucleotide away. The chain has TRBV5-5 and TRBJ1-5; 8 nucleotides align to TRBD1. J was trimmed by 2 bases and V by 4 bases; bases with no gene match: 2. The CDR3 has 14 amino acids. Germline CDR1 reads SGHKS; CDR2 reads YYEKEE (reference sequence). CDR3 loop: CASSQGQGNQPQHF. The CDR3 bases are TGTGCCAGCAGCCAGGGACAGGGCAATCAGCCCCAGCATTTT.

The chain links TRBV5-6 to TRBJ1-4; unclear D gene. V dropped 7 bases and J dropped 4 bases, with 11 bases sitting between them. Germline assignment: CDR1 SGHDT and CDR2 YYEEEE. The CDR3 has 13 residues. CDR3 loop: CASGPLGNEKLFF. The DNA for the CDR3 is TGTGCCAGCGGGCCCTTGGGTAATGAAAAACTGTTTTTT.

Notes on this clone: The sample has other DNA sequences that encode this CDR3 too. This chain connects TRBV11-2 to TRBJ2-5; TRBD2 might be the D (6 bases). The CDR3 contains 13 residues. Per the germline V gene, CDR1 is SGHAT and CDR2 is FQNNGV. V lost 1 base and J 5 bases, leaving 8 bases between the germline ends. The CDR3 loop reads CASSLGGRETQYF. The CDR3, as DNA: TGTGCCAGCAGCTTAGGGGGGAGGGAGACCCAGTACTTC.